This entry lists 3 T cell receptor beta chains sequenced from one sample in a study of blood T cell repertoires in COVID-19. Libraries were prepared by immunoSEQ multiplex PCR; TCRdb keeps only in-frame clonotypes and omits some of them. This sample yields 280,000 or so clones, of which around 86% are seen a single time; 2.1% belongs to the top ten. The sequencing input was peripheral blood. The source is a woman aged 25 to 39 who had recovered from COVID-19.

The chain is built from TRBV25-1 and TRBJ2-2, with a possible D match to TRBD1 (6 bases). The CDR3 spans 13 residues. V lost 5 bases and J 5 bases, leaving 9 bases between the germline ends. Germline V gene lookup returns CDR1 MGHDK and CDR2 SYGVNS. The CDR3 DNA reads TGTGCCAGCAGTCTGGGGGCGACCGGGGAGCTGTTTTTT. Amino acid sequence: CASSLGATGELFF.

This chain uses TRBV6-5 with TRBJ1-3; D gene unclear. There are 15 residues in the CDR3. V was clipped by 7 bases and J by 0 bases, with 13 bases between them. The germline gives CDR1 MNHEY, CDR2 SVGAGI. CDR3 protein: CASIGVLLSGNTIYF. The DNA for the CDR3 is TGTGCCAGCATTGGAGTTCTGCTCTCTGGAAACACCATATATTTT.

The V call is TRBV30, the J call TRBJ1-5, with TRBD1 matching 7 bases. J gave up 7 bases and V 0 bases, and 6 bases lay outside the gene matches. CDR3 length: 14 residues. Germline CDR1 GTSNPN, CDR2 SVGIG (reference sequence). The CDR3 sequence: CAWSVDRASQPQHF. The CDR3 region has the DNA TGTGCCTGGAGTGTCGACAGGGCCAGCCAGCCCCAGCATTTT. Supplemented by reference TRBV30 and TRBJ1-5, the full variable domain reads SQTIHQWPATLVQPVGSPLSLECTVEGTSNPNLYWYRQAAGRGLQLLFYSVGIGQISSEVPQNLSASRPQDRQFILSSKKLLLSDSGFYLCAWSVDRASQPQHFGDGTRLSIL.